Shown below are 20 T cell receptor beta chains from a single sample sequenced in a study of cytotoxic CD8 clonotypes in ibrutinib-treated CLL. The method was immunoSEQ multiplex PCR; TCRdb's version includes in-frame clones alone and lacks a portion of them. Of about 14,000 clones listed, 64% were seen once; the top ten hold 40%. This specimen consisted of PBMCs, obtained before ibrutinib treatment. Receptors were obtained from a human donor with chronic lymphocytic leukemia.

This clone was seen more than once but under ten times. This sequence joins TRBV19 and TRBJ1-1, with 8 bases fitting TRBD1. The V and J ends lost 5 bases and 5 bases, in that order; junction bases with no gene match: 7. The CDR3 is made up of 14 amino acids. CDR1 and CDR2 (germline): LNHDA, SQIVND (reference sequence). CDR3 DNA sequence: TGTGCCAGTAGTCCCGGGACAGGCGGGACTGAAGCTTTCTTT. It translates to CASSPGTGGTEAFF.

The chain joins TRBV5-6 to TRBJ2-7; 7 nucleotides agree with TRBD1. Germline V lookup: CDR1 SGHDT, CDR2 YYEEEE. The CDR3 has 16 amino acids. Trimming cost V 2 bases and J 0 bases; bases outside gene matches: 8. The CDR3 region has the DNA TGTGCCAGCAGCTTATTAGGGGGCCACAGCTCCTACGAGCAGTACTTC. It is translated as CASSLLGGHSSYEQYF. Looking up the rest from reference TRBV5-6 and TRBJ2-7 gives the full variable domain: DAGVTQSPTHLIKTRGQQVTLRCSPKSGHDTVSWYQQALGQGPQFIFQYYEEEERQRGNFPDRFSGHQFPNYSSELNVNALLLGDSALYLCASSLLGGHSSYEQYFGPGTRLTVT.

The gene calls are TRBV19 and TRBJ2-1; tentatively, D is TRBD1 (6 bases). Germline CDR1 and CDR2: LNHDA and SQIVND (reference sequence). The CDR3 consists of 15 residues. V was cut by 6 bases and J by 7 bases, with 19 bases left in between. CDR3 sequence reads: CASSRGQPLRNEQFF. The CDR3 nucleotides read TGTGCCAGTAGCCGAGGACAGCCACTGAGAAATGAGCAGTTCTTC.

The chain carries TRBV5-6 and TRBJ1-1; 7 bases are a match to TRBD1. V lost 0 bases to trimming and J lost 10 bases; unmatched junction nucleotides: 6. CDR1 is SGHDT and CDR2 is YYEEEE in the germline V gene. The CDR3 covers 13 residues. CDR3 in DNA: TGTGCCAGCAGCTTGGGACAGGGTGGGCTAGCTTTCTTT. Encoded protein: CASSLGQGGLAFF.

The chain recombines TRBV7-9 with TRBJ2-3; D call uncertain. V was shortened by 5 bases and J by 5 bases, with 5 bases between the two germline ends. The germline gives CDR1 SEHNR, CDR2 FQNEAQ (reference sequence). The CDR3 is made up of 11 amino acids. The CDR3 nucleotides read TGTGCCAGCAGCGGTTTAGATACGCAGTATTTT. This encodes CASSGLDTQYF.

The CDR3 DNA reads as TGTGCCAGTAGTAACTCCGGGACAGGGAACTACGAGCAGTACTTC. This translates into CASSNSGTGNYEQYF. The V call is TRBV19, the J call TRBJ2-7, with 9 bases that match TRBD1. CDR1 is LNHDA and CDR2 is SQIVND in the germline V gene (reference sequence). This CDR3 is built from 15 residues. Trimming at V came to 4 bases and at J to 3 bases, leaving 7 bases not matched to a gene.

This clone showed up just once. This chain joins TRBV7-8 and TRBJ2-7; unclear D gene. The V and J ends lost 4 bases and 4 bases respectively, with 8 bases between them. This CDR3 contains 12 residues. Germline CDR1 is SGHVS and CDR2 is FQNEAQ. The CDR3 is CASSSSLYEQYF. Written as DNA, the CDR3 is TGTGCCAGCAGCTCGTCCCTATACGAGCAGTACTTC. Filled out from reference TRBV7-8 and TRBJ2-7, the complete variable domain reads GAGVSQSPRYKVAKRGQDVALRCDPISGHVSLFWYQQALGQGPEFLTYFQNEAQLDKSGLPSDRFFAERPEGSVSTLKIQRTQQEDSAVYLCASSSSLYEQYFGPGTRLTVT.

CDR3 nucleotide sequence: TGTGCCAGCAGTTTATTAGGGGGGGGACTCTCTGGAAACACCATATATTTT. Amino acids: CASSLLGGGLSGNTIYF. The chain couples TRBV27 to TRBJ1-3; weak D call: TRBD1 (6 bases). With 1 base removed from V and 0 bases from J, the gap between germline ends came to 13 bases. Germline CDR1 MNHEY, CDR2 SMNVEV (reference sequence). CDR3 length equals 17 residues.

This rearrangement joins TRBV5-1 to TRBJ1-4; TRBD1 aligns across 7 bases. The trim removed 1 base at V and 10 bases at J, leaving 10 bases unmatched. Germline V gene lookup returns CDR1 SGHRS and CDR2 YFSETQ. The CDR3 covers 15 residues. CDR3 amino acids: CASSLWGTAQGKLFF. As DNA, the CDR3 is TGCGCCAGCAGCTTGTGGGGGACAGCTCAGGGAAAACTGTTTTTT.

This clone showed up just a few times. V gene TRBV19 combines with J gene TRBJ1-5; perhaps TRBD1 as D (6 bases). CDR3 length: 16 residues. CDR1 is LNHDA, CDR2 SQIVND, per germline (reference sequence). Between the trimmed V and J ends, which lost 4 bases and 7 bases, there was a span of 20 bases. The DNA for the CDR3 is TGTGCCAGTAGTACCCTCGGGCGGGGGCAGGGGCAGCCCCAGCATTTT. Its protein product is CASSTLGRGQGQPQHF.

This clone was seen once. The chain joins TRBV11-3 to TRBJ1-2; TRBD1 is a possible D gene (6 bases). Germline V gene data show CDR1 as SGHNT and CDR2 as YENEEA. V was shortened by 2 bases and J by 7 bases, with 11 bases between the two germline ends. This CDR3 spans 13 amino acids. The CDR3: CASSLLEGVGYTF. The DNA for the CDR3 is TGTGCCAGCAGCTTACTTGAGGGGGTTGGCTACACCTTC.

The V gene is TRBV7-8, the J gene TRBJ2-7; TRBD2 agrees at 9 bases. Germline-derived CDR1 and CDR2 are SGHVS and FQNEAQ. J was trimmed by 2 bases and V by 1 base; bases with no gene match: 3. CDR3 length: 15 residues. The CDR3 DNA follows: TGTGCCAGCAGCTTAGTTCGCGGGGGGGCCTACGAGCAGTACTTC. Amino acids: CASSLVRGGAYEQYF.

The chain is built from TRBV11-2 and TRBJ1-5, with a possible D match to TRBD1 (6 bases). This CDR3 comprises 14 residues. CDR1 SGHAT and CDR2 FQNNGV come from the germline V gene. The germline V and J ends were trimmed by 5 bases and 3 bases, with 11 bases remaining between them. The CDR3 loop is CASSLQGFNQPQHF. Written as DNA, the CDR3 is TGTGCCAGCAGCCTGCAGGGGTTCAATCAGCCCCAGCATTTT. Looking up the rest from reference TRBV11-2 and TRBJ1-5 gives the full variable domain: EAGVAQSPRYKIIEKRQSVAFWCNPISGHATLYWYQQILGQGPKLLIQFQNNGVVDDSQLPKDRFSAERLKGVDSTLKIQPAKLEDSAVYLCASSLQGFNQPQHFGDGTRLSIL.

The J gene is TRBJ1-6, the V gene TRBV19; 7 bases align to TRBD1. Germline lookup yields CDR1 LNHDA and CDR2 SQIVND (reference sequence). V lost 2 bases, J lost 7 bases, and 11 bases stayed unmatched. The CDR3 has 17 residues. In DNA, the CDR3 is TGTGCCAGTAGTATATCGGGGAGGGGGACAGACAATTCACCCCTCCACTTT. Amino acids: CASSISGRGTDNSPLHF.

In nucleotides, the CDR3 is TGTGCCAGCAGCCCTTTGGAACAGGGGGCTTACTATGGCTACACCTTC. The encoded protein is CASSPLEQGAYYGYTF. The chain combines TRBV5-4 with TRBJ1-2, with 9 nucleotides matching TRBD1. This CDR3 has 16 residues. After removal of 4 bases from V and 3 bases from J, the junction contained 10 bases not matched to a gene. Looked up from germline, CDR1 is SGHNT and CDR2 is YYREEE (reference sequence).

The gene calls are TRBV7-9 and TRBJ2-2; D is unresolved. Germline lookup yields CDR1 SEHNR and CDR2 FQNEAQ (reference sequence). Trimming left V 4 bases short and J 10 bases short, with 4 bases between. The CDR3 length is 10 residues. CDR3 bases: TGTGCCAGCAGCTACACGGAGCTGTTTTTT. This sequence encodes CASSYTELFF.

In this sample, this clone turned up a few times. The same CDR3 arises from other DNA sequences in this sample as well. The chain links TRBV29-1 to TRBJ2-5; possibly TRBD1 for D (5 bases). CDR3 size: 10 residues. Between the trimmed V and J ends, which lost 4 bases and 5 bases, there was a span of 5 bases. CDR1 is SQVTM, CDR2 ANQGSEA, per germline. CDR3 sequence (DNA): TGCAGCGTTGGGGGCGAGACCCAGTACTTC. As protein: CSVGGETQYF.

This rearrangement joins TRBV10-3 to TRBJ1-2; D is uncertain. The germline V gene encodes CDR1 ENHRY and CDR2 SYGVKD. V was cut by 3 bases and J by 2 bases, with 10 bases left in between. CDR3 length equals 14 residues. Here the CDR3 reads CAISDGPENYGYTF. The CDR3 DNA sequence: TGTGCCATCAGTGATGGGCCGGAAAACTATGGCTACACCTTC.

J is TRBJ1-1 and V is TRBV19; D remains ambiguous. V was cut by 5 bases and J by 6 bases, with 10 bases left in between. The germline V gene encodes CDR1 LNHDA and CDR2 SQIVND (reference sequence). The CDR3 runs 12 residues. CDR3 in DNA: TGTGCCAGTAGTCGAGGTAGGGCTGAAGCTTTCTTT. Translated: CASSRGRAEAFF.

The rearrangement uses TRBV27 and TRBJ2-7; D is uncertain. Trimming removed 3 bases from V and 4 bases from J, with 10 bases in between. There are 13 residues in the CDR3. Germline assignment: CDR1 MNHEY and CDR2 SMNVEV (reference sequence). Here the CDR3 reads CASSLGSGYEQYF. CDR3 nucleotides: TGTGCCAGCAGTTTGGGTAGTGGTTACGAGCAGTACTTC.